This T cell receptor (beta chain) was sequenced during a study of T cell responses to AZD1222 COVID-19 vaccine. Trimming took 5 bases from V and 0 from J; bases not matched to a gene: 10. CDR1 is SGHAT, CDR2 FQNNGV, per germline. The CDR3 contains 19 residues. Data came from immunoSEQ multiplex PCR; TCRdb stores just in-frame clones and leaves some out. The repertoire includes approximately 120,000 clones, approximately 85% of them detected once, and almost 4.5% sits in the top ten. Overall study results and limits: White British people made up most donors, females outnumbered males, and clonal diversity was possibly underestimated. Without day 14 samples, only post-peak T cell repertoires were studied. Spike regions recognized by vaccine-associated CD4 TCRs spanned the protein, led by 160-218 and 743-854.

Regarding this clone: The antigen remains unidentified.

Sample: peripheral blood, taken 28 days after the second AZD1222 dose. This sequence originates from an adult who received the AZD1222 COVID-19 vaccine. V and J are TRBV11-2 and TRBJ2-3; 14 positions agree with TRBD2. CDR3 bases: TGTGCCAGCAGCCCAATCTCGGGACTAGCGGGGGCTAGCACAGATACGCAGTATTTT. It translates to CASSPISGLAGASTDTQYF.